The sequence of this T cell receptor (beta chain) was determined in a study of shared clonotypes between healthy human individuals. The assay was immunoSEQ multiplex PCR, and TCRdb's table has in-frame clones only and misses some. The table records roughly 1,000,000 clones, about four fifths of them present only once. Germline V CDR1 and CDR2: SGHAT, FQNNGV. Losses at the gene ends were 4 bases for V and 5 bases for J; bases not matched to a gene: 16. The CDR3 spans 17 residues. The specimen was memory CD4+ T cells from PBMCs. The subset was: CD45RA-negative fraction. The sequence was collected from a man aged 18 to 35 in good health. Some clones in this sample may be carry-over from other donors' samples. The rearrangement links TRBV11-2 to TRBJ2-5; 7 bases are a match to TRBD1. CDR3 protein: CASSSTRTYRGLETQYF. The DNA for the CDR3 is TGTGCCAGCAGCTCTACGCGTACTTACAGGGGCCTGGAGACCCAGTACTTC.